This T cell receptor beta chain was retrieved from a study of Graves' ophthalmopathy and Graves' hyperthyroidism. Pregnant or lactating patients and those with other autoimmune diseases or uncontrolled infections were excluded. General study findings and limits: For separating ophthalmopathy from stable hyperthyroidism, a 13-signature model gave roughly 90% sensitivity and 75% to 83% specificity.

A few counts support this clonotype. Its specificity is unknown. As the template, RNA transcripts were used to amplify TCR beta CDR3 regions. The workflow started with a first-round RT-PCR run with HTBI primers and then moved on to a second-round multiplex PCR. TCRdb fed the multiplex PCR reads into MiXCR, producing one record per CDR3 protein. The sample includes over a million distinct CDR3 sequences, less than 45% seen only once; the top ten take around 10%. This CDR3 is 14 amino acids long. Trimming took off 8 bases at V and 0 bases at J, with 11 bases between the two ends. Germline CDR1 is MNHNS and CDR2 is SASEGT.

This TCR derives from an adult man with Graves' hyperthyroidism. The chain employs TRBV6-1 and TRBJ1-5; D remains ambiguous. Sequencing input: peripheral blood or thyroid tissue (not recorded which). As DNA, the CDR3 is TGTGCCAGCGAGGTAGGGAATAGCAATCAGCCCCAGCATTTT. Its translation is CASEVGNSNQPQHF.